This T cell receptor beta chain comes out of a study of blood T cell repertoires in COVID-19. For the study at large: Acute and convalescent COVID-19 specimens originated in the United States, Italy and Spain. From T cells, B-cell-depleted T cells, or PBMCs came the material, which was cDNA or gDNA.

This CDR3 comprises 11 residues. Germline V CDR1 and CDR2: LGHNT, FRNRAP. V gave up 4 bases and J gave up 7 bases, with 7 bases separating them. In the original workflow: By means of reference gene primer amplification, nucleated cell counts were estimated. Sequencing used immunoSEQ multiplex PCR; TCRdb keeps in-frame clones, though not all of them. V, J and clone size are taken as reported in that table, and D and trimming were inferred from the DNA itself. The sample holds tens of thousands of clones, approximately 85% seen once. The sample was peripheral blood. This TCR was recovered from a human donor in a cohort sampled during active COVID-19. The chain is built from TRBV12-5 and TRBJ1-1, with a tentative D call TRBD1 (6 bases). CDR3 DNA: TGTGCTAGTGGTTCCAGGGGTGAAGCTTTCTTT. Translated, it gives CASGSRGEAFF.